This passage covers 11 T cell receptor beta chains from one sample sequenced in a study of blood T cells in healthy people across ages (dated by TCRdb to 2014 to 2015). Receptor libraries were prepared by 5' RACE. TCRdb lists the instrument as Illumina HiSeq 2500. A second about 7 to 11 cycle PCR used a sample-barcoded 5' primer and a J-beta primer mix. TCRdb reprocessed the public reads (quality trimming at Q25 with fastp, clone calling with MiXCR) and kept in-frame beta chains. Entries are consolidated by CDR3 protein sequence, retaining the most common genes and DNA. The sample has 1,500,000 or so distinct CDR3 sequences on record, roughly 60% of them singletons. The leading ten clones occupy 6.5% to 8% of the sample. Sequencing was carried out using blood. The source of these receptors is a man between 18 and 35 years old in good health.

This clonotype has only one observation. J is TRBJ2-7 and V is TRBV12-3 or TRBV12-4; D uncertain. Trimming took off 4 bases at V and 7 bases at J, with 17 bases between the two ends. The CDR3 is 14 amino acids. The CDR3 loop reads CASSSPNAASEQYF. DNA for the CDR3: TGTGCCAGCAGTTCCCCCAACGCAGCCTCTGAGCAGTACTTC.

The chain employs TRBV6-1 and TRBJ1-5; D unclear. Germline-derived CDR1 and CDR2 are MNHNS and SASEGT. Trimming shortened V by 2 bases and J by 7 bases, and 12 bases separated the two germline ends. The CDR3 contains 14 residues. The CDR3 reads CASSEMDFIQPQHF. CDR3 DNA sequence: TGTGCCAGCAGTGAAATGGACTTCATACAGCCCCAGCATTTT.

The chain joins TRBV6-5 to TRBJ2-5; 9 bases map to TRBD1. The J call is doubtful: the DNA matches TRBJ2-7 better. The CDR3 has 14 residues. Germline V gene sequence: CDR1 MNHEY, CDR2 SVGAGI. The CDR3 DNA follows: TGTGCCAGCACACAAACAGGGGGCCGGTACGAGCAGTACTTC. It yields the protein CASTQTGGRYEQYF.

This clonotype was seen more than once but under ten times. The CDR3 reads CASSLAPGQSSYEQYF. In DNA form, the CDR3 reads TGCGCCAGCAGCTTGGCCCCGGGACAGAGCTCCTACGAGCAGTACTTC. This rearrangement joins TRBV5-1 to TRBJ2-7; 7 bases agree with TRBD1. Germline CDR1 SGHRS, CDR2 YFSETQ. The CDR3 spans 16 residues. Trimming cost V 0 bases and J 0 bases; bases outside gene matches: 6.

The chain is built from TRBV7-6 and TRBJ1-1; D is perhaps TRBD1 (6 bases). V was cut by 6 bases and J by 4 bases, with 15 bases left in between. This CDR3 region has 14 residues. Looked up from germline, CDR1 is SGHVS and CDR2 is FNYEAQ. The CDR3 nucleotides read TGTGCCAGCAGGCGGGCTAGGGGGTTCACTGAAGCTTTCTTT. Translating gives CASRRARGFTEAFF.

The J gene is TRBJ2-7, the V gene TRBV5-1; unclear D gene. Trimming removed 0 bases at V and 0 bases at J, with 13 bases between. The CDR3 contains 16 residues. CDR1 SGHRS and CDR2 YFSETQ come from the germline V gene. The CDR3 nucleotides are TGCGCCAGCAGCTTGGTCCCCGGATGGAGCTCCTACGAGCAGTACTTC. Its translation: CASSLVPGWSSYEQYF. Combining the CDR3 with reference TRBV5-1 and TRBJ2-7 gives the whole variable domain KAGVTQTPRYLIKTRGQQVTLSCSPISGHRSVSWYQQTPGQGLQFLFEYFSETQRNKGNFPGRFSGRQFSNSRSEMNVSTLELGDSALYLCASSLVPGWSSYEQYFGPGTRLTVT.

V gene TRBV4-2 combines with J gene TRBJ2-6; D is perhaps TRBD2 (5 bases). The germline V gene has CDR1 LGHNA and CDR2 YNFKEQ. This CDR3 spans 15 amino acids. Trimming removed 1 base at V and 6 bases at J, with 10 bases between. The DNA for the CDR3 is TGTGCCAGCAGCCAAGTTTGGGGAGAGGCCAACGTCCTGACTTTC. The encoded protein is CASSQVWGEANVLTF.

This clonotype was counted a single time. This chain joins TRBV29-1 and TRBJ1-2; D is unresolved. Germline V CDR1 and CDR2: SQVTM, ANQGSEA. This CDR3 region has 13 residues. V lost 5 bases and J 4 bases, leaving 14 bases between the germline ends. The CDR3 DNA follows: TGCAGCGTTCGTCCCGAGGAATCCTATGGCTACACCTTC. This codes for CSVRPEESYGYTF.

The chain couples TRBV7-2 to TRBJ1-1, with D possibly matching TRBD1 (5 bases). Deletions cut 3 bases from V and 3 bases from J, with 17 bases between. The CDR3 consists of 16 residues. CDR1 SGHTA and CDR2 FQGNSA come from the germline V gene. The CDR3 DNA reads as TGTGCCAGCAGCTTCAGGGTCGCGGGATTTGACACTGAAGCTTTCTTT. Encoded protein: CASSFRVAGFDTEAFF. The entire variable domain, with the rest obtained from reference TRBV7-2 and TRBJ1-1, is as follows: GAGVSQSPSNKVTEKGKDVELRCDPISGHTALYWYRQSLGQGLEFLIYFQGNSAPDKSGLPSDRFSAERTGGSVSTLTIQRTQQEDSAVYLCASSFRVAGFDTEAFFGQGTRLTVV.

The chain couples TRBV7-8 to TRBJ2-3; 7 bases align to TRBD2. The germline V gene has CDR1 SGHVS and CDR2 FQNEAQ. CDR3 length: 13 residues. V gave up 5 bases and J gave up 9 bases; unmatched junction bases: 8. CDR3 nucleotides: TGTGCCAGCAGCCCCCGTGTAGCGGGCACGCAGTATTTT. It codes for CASSPRVAGTQYF.

V and J are TRBV4-1 and TRBJ2-3, with a tentative D call TRBD1 (6 bases). Germline V gene lookup returns CDR1 MGHRA and CDR2 YSYEKL. V lost 1 base and J lost 2, with 16 bases in between. The CDR3 has 17 amino acids. The DNA for the CDR3 is TGCGCCAGCAGCCAAGTTTCCCGGGACATGGTCACAGATACGCAGTATTTT. Protein product: CASSQVSRDMVTDTQYF.